This TCR beta chain was recovered during a study of blood T cells in healthy people across ages. It was with a sample-barcoded 5' primer and a J-beta primer mix that a second PCR of roughly 7 to 12 cycles was run. Individual samples furnished no less than 2.5 million CDR3-containing paired-end reads apiece. Each CDR3 protein is one row after TCRdb ran MiXCR on the 5' RACE reads. The sample lists over 600,000 distinct CDR3 sequences, roughly 21% occurring once. Broader study findings: Older age went with lower TCR beta diversity per million T cells, in a roughly linear way.

Donors were healthy Caucasian individuals from Russia aged roughly 6 to 100. This clonotype was detected a few times. Its antigen is unidentified. This receptor was taken from a man in his sixties or seventies in good health. Sequencing input: blood.

The CDR3 DNA follows: TGTGCCAGCAGTTACGCCCCGAGCACAGATACGCAGTATTTT. This codes for CASSYAPSTDTQYF. The V call is TRBV27, the J call TRBJ2-3, with D hard to call. Germline V gene lookup returns CDR1 MNHEY and CDR2 SMNVEV (reference sequence). The CDR3 spans 14 residues. V lost 4 bases, J lost 0 bases, and 8 bases lay in between.